The rows below give T cell receptor beta chains drawn from one sample of a study of CD8 T cells in Susac syndrome. Each CDR3 protein is one row after TCRdb ran MiXCR on the immunoSEQ multiplex PCR reads. Of roughly 120,000 distinct CDR3 sequences listed, less than 95% are singletons. The sample comprised CD4+ T cells from PBMCs. These receptors came from a human donor with multiple sclerosis. CDR3s include the opening cysteine and the closing phenylalanine or tryptophan. A D gene is named only where the DNA matches it firmly. The listing skips clone size in some rows; elsewhere it reads once, few, many or a size class.

V gene,clone size,D gene,J gene,CDR3 protein,CDR3 DNA
TRBV9,.,.,TRBJ2-3,CASSVGATRADTQYF,TGTGCCAGCAGTGTAGGAGCCACCCGAGCAGATACGCAGTATTTT
TRBV18,.,.,TRBJ2-7,CASSPREQHEQYF,TGTGCCAGCTCACCTCGGGAACAGCACGAGCAGTACTTC
TRBV6-2/TRBV6-3,.,TRBD2,TRBJ2-7,CASRRGTYEQYF,TGTGCCAGCCGGCGGGGGACCTACGAGCAGTACTTC
TRBV18,.,.,TRBJ2-3,CASSPPASTDTQYF,TGTGCCAGCTCACCACCTGCCAGCACAGATACGCAGTATTTT
TRBV4-1,.,.,TRBJ2-7,CASSPPNTPHEQYF,TGCGCCAGCAGCCCACCGAACACCCCCCACGAGCAGTACTTC
TRBV6-5,.,.,TRBJ2-1,CASKGSGQQFF,TGTGCCAGCAAGGGTTCGGGGCAGCAGTTCTTC
TRBV18,.,.,TRBJ2-5,CASSPEGRQETQYF,TGTGCCAGCTCACCCGAGGGAAGGCAAGAGACCCAGTACTTC
TRBV6-5,once,.,TRBJ2-3,CASRPEEQDTQYF,TGTGCCAGCAGACCCGAGGAGCAAGATACGCAGTATTTT
TRBV7-6,.,.,TRBJ2-5,CASLQVGRETHYF,TGTGCCAGTCTACAGGTGGGGAGAGAGACCCATTACTTC
TRBV18,.,.,TRBJ1-4,CASSLIVPDGSDEKLFF,TGTGCCAGCTCACTAATCGTCCCGGACGGCAGCGATGAAAAACTGTTTTTT
TRBV12-3/TRBV12-4,.,.,TRBJ2-6,CASSLGTGANVLTF,TGTGCCAGCAGTTTAGGGACTGGGGCCAACGTCCTGACTTTC
TRBV29-1,.,.,TRBJ1-1,CSVVGGAGWNTEAFF,TGCAGCGTTGTTGGGGGCGCAGGTTGGAACACTGAAGCTTTCTTT
TRBV18,.,.,TRBJ2-4,CASSREGTKNIQYF,TGTGCCAGCTCGAGAGAGGGCACTAAAAACATTCAGTACTTC
TRBV4-2,once,.,TRBJ1-2,CASSQDGTLVYGYTF,TGTGCCAGCAGCCAAGACGGCACCCTTGTTTATGGCTACACCTTC
TRBV14,once,.,TRBJ1-2,CASSQGSRPGYTF,TGTGCCAGCAGCCAAGGGTCCCGCCCTGGCTACACCTTC
TRBV12-3/TRBV12-4,.,.,TRBJ2-5,CASRELGSDQETQYF,TGTGCCAGCAGAGAACTAGGGTCAGACCAAGAGACCCAGTACTTC
TRBV6-6,.,TRBD1,TRBJ1-6,CASSYGTDNSPLHF,TGTGCCAGCAGTTACGGGACAGATAATTCACCCCTCCACTTT
TRBV6-2/TRBV6-3,.,.,TRBJ1-5,CAIAVGGHQPQHF,TGTGCCATCGCGGTAGGGGGGCATCAGCCCCAGCATTTT
TRBV5-1,.,TRBD2,TRBJ2-5,CASSLLRSGGAETQYF,TGCGCCAGCAGCTTATTGCGCAGCGGGGGGGCTGAGACCCAGTACTTC
TRBV11-2,.,TRBD2,TRBJ2-4,CASSFSGRAGVDIQYF,TGTGCCAGCAGCTTTAGCGGGAGGGCCGGTGTGGACATTCAGTACTTC
TRBV4-1,.,.,TRBJ1-1,CASSQGHRASEAFF,TGCGCCAGCAGCCAAGGACACCGGGCCTCTGAAGCTTTCTTT
TRBV6-5,.,TRBD1,TRBJ2-3,CASSPDDRVPYF,TGTGCCAGCAGCCCCGACGACAGGGTTCCGTATTTT
TRBV30,few,.,TRBJ1-1,CASSSNTEAFF,TGTGCCTCATCATCGAACACTGAAGCTTTCTTT
TRBV27,once,.,TRBJ1-1,CASRTGNTEAFF,TGTGCCAGCCGGACGGGGAACACTGAAGCTTTCTTT
TRBV6-1,once,.,TRBJ2-7,CASSVSLGGSYEQYF,TGTGCCAGCAGTGTAAGCCTGGGGGGCTCCTACGAGCAGTACTTC
TRBV29-1,.,.,TRBJ2-2,CSVGVAANTGELFF,TGCAGCGTTGGGGTGGCGGCAAACACCGGGGAGCTGTTTTTT
TRBV7-2,.,.,TRBJ1-2,CASSLVGSVGYTF,TGTGCCAGCAGCTTAGTAGGGTCGGTTGGCTACACCTTC
TRBV7-2,.,.,TRBJ1-6,CASSLYESPLHF,TGTGCCAGCAGCTTATATGAATCACCCCTCCACTTT
TRBV5-1,.,TRBD1,TRBJ2-5,CASSYRQGGTEETQYF,TGCGCCAGCAGCTACAGACAGGGTGGGACCGAAGAGACCCAGTACTTC
TRBV2,.,TRBD1,TRBJ1-1,CASLTGKVNTEAFF,TGTGCCAGCTTGACAGGGAAGGTGAACACTGAAGCTTTCTTT
TRBV7-2,.,TRBD2,TRBJ2-7,CASSFKTSGDWGQYF,TGTGCCAGCAGCTTTAAAACTAGCGGGGATTGGGGTCAGTACTTC
TRBV5-1,.,.,TRBJ2-2,CASTSDRGRSGELFF,TGCGCCAGCACTTCGGACAGAGGTCGTTCCGGGGAGCTGTTTTTT
TRBV20-1,.,.,TRBJ1-1,CSAQAGWSTEAFF,TGCAGTGCCCAGGCGGGGTGGTCGACTGAAGCTTTCTTT
TRBV29-1,.,.,TRBJ1-5,CSVPSTAGSNQPQHF,TGCAGCGTTCCCTCGACCGCCGGCAGCAATCAGCCCCAGCATTTT
TRBV18,.,.,TRBJ2-5,CASSPQTDIQETQYF,TGTGCCAGCTCACCACAGACAGATATACAAGAGACCCAGTACTTC
TRBV4-3,.,.,TRBJ2-7,CASSQTRWSAYEQYF,TGCGCCAGCAGCCAAACCCGGTGGAGTGCCTACGAGCAGTACTTC
TRBV29-1,.,.,TRBJ2-3,CSVRQSSTDTQYF,TGCAGCGTTAGACAGTCTAGCACAGATACGCAGTATTTT
TRBV12-3/TRBV12-4,.,.,TRBJ1-5,CASSKDHSNQPQHF,TGTGCCAGCAGCAAGGACCATAGCAATCAGCCCCAGCATTTT
TRBV20-1,.,.,TRBJ1-2,CSADRSQKYGYTF,TGCAGTGCGGATAGGAGCCAGAAGTATGGCTACACCTTC
TRBV3-1,.,.,TRBJ1-6,CASSQEGESPLHF,TGTGCCAGCAGCCAAGAAGGGGAATCACCCCTCCACTTT
TRBV12-3/TRBV12-4,.,TRBD2,TRBJ2-7,CASRLGAGAGVDEQYF,TGTGCCAGCAGACTCGGAGCGGGAGCGGGAGTTGACGAGCAGTACTTC
TRBV2,.,.,TRBJ2-1,CASRAGPKFF,TGTGCCAGCAGGGCCGGCCCTAAGTTCTTC
TRBV25-1,.,.,TRBJ2-5,CASSAREAQYF,TGTGCCAGCAGTGCCCGCGAGGCCCAGTACTTC
TRBV19,.,.,TRBJ1-2,CASSTPPRGGYTF,TGTGCCAGTAGTACCCCCCCTAGGGGAGGCTACACCTTC
TRBV5-4,.,.,TRBJ2-5,CASTRGVQETQYF,TGTGCCAGCACCCGGGGAGTTCAAGAGACCCAGTACTTC
TRBV6-1,.,.,TRBJ1-1,CASKGVAAPLNTEAFF,TGTGCCAGCAAAGGGGTTGCAGCCCCATTGAACACTGAAGCTTTCTTT
TRBV20-1,.,.,TRBJ2-1,CSVPGGSEQFF,TGCAGTGTCCCAGGGGGGAGTGAGCAGTTCTTC
TRBV20-1,.,TRBD1,TRBJ1-4,CSAQGAANEKLFF,TGCAGTGCTCAGGGGGCAGCTAATGAAAAACTGTTTTTT
TRBV5-1,once,.,TRBJ2-2,CASSLGPRQTGELFF,TGCGCCAGCAGCTTGGGGCCCAGGCAGACCGGGGAGCTGTTTTTT
TRBV3-1,.,TRBD1,TRBJ2-1,CASSLTTGRNNLHSYNEQFF,TGTGCCAGCAGTCTTACGACAGGGAGAAACAACCTCCACTCCTACAATGAGCAGTTCTTC
TRBV25-1,few,.,TRBJ1-2,CASSEVGSGYTF,TGTGCCAGCAGTGAGGTTGGGAGCGGCTACACCTTC
TRBV12-3/TRBV12-4,.,.,TRBJ1-2,CASNRAGGYGYTF,TGTGCCAGCAATAGGGCAGGCGGCTATGGCTACACCTTC